A single T cell receptor beta chain is shown here with its context. This sample was included in a study of shared clonotypes between healthy human individuals. The overall study: There were three CD4 naive, three CD4 memory, two CD8 naive and one CD8 memory plates per donor.

Only in-frame clones appear in the TCRdb table, and some are missing; sequencing was by immunoSEQ multiplex PCR. The sample contains about 120,000 clones, about 71% of which appear only once. Material for sequencing was memory CD8+ T cells sorted from blood. Noted subset: CD45RO+ cells pooled with CCR7-negative TemRA cells. The clonotype comes from a woman under 40 in good health.

CDR3 in amino acids: CATRDRSLTDTQYF. The DNA of the CDR3 is TGTGCCACCCGGGACCGATCCCTCACAGATACGCAGTATTTT. The chain couples TRBV6-5 to TRBJ2-3; D may be TRBD1 or TRBD2 (5 bases each). Per germline, CDR1 MNHEY and CDR2 SVGAGI. Deletions cut 10 bases from V and 2 bases from J, with 16 bases between. The CDR3 sequence is 14 residues long.